By frequency, the clone carrying this TCR beta chain registers medium-sized. The antigen is not known. Per the germline V gene, CDR1 is MRHNA and CDR2 is SNTAGT. The CDR3 extends over 19 amino acids. TRB rearrangements were amplified by touch-down multiplex PCR with mixed TRB-A/B primers. TCRdb reprocessed the multiplex PCR reads and reports one entry per CDR3 protein, with no DNA. This sample's clone table lists about 3,100 distinct CDR3 sequences. These data belong to a study of T cell clusters in autoimmune cytopenias. About the study: TRB sequencing had a median about 49,000 reads and 2,000 to 3,000 distinct clonotypes per sample.

Study-wide points: Exclusive TRB clusters were about 3-fold more numerous in healthy donors than in active autoimmune hepatitis. The T cell clusters came from computational analysis alone and lack functional validation. TRB repertoire shifts in secondary cytopenia and chronic lymphocytic leukemia mostly reflected lymphoma, not autoimmunity.

Each sample's input was approximately 0.25 ug genomic DNA, 40,000 or so genome equivalents. The sequenced sample was peripheral blood. The chain recombines TRBV6-4 with TRBJ2-6; as DNA is missing, the TRBD2 call by TCRdb cannot be tested. The origin of this receptor is a human donor with an autoimmune cytopenia or autoimmune hepatitis (not recorded which). The CDR3 region is CASSVSGRMPSSGANVLTF.